This passage covers 11 T cell receptor beta chains from one sample sequenced in a study of OX40 agonist ivuxolimab in advanced cancers. The table came from immunoSEQ multiplex PCR; TCRdb's copy has only in-frame clones and leaves some out. The sample shows fewer than 40,000 clones, 87% of them seen only once. The sample in question was CD4+ or CD8+ T cells sorted from blood, obtained in a trial of the OX40 agonist ivuxolimab. The receptors stem from an adult with an advanced solid tumor such as melanoma, head and neck, liver or kidney cancer.

The chain carries TRBV11-2 and TRBJ2-5; 8 bases map to TRBD1. The CDR3 is 15 residues long. V was pared by 5 bases and J by 3 bases, with 8 bases of the junction left unmatched. CDR1 is SGHAT, CDR2 FQNNGV, per germline. CDR3 residues: CASSPYPTGEETQYF. The CDR3 DNA sequence: TGTGCCAGCAGCCCCTACCCGACAGGGGAAGAGACCCAGTACTTC.

The count of this clone is one. The genes are TRBV5-1 and TRBJ2-3; 8 bases match TRBD2. Germline values: CDR1 SGHRS, CDR2 YFSETQ. With V trimmed by 4 bases and J by 3 bases, 10 bases remained unmatched. The CDR3 is made up of 16 amino acids. CDR3 loop: CASSPGRGGSTDTQYF. CDR3 sequence (DNA): TGCGCCAGCAGCCCCGGTCGGGGGGGGTCTACAGATACGCAGTATTTT.

This clone turned up a few times. This rearrangement joins TRBV9 to TRBJ2-7; a possible D gene is TRBD1 (6 bases). This CDR3 has 14 residues. V lost 0 bases and J 0 bases, leaving 7 bases between the germline ends. In germline, CDR1 is SGDLS, CDR2 YYNGEE. Here the CDR3 reads CASSVADSSYEQYF. The CDR3 DNA is TGTGCCAGCAGCGTAGCGGACAGCTCCTACGAGCAGTACTTC.

V gene TRBV19 combines with J gene TRBJ2-3; either TRBD1 or TRBD2 may fit D (6 bases each). Per the germline V gene, CDR1 is LNHDA and CDR2 is SQIVND (reference sequence). This CDR3 has 15 amino acids. The V end lost 4 bases, the J end lost 1 base, and 12 bases lay between the germline ends. The CDR3 loop is CASSTEGEGTDTQYF. The CDR3 DNA is TGTGCCAGTAGTACGGAGGGGGAGGGCACAGATACGCAGTATTTT.

The chain is built from TRBV29-1 and TRBJ1-2, with a tentative D call TRBD1 (5 bases). There are 13 residues in the CDR3. V was cut by 3 bases and J by 3 bases, with 11 bases left in between. Germline CDR1 and CDR2: SQVTM and ANQGSEA. CDR3 DNA sequence: TGCAGCGTTGAGAAAGGGGACCACTATGGCTACACCTTC. Its translation: CSVEKGDHYGYTF.

The chain combines TRBV5-4 with TRBJ1-2; possible D gene TRBD1, 5 bases. In germline, CDR1 is SGHNT, CDR2 YYREEE (reference sequence). The CDR3 has 16 residues. V shed 3 bases and J shed 6 bases, with 21 bases lying between them. The CDR3 region has the DNA TGTGCCAGCAGCTGGTCCTCGAGTCCAGGGCTAGATGGCTACACCTTC. This codes for CASSWSSSPGLDGYTF.

The genes are TRBV6-5 and TRBJ2-7; a weak D match, TRBD1 (6 bases). The V end was cut by 4 bases, the J end by 3 bases, with 13 bases between. This CDR3 is 14 amino acids long. Germline CDR1 reads MNHEY; CDR2 reads SVGAGI. The DNA of the CDR3 is TGTGCCAGCAGTTTAGACAGGACTTTCTACGAGCAGTACTTC. Translated, it gives CASSLDRTFYEQYF.

This chain uses TRBV5-4 with TRBJ1-1, with D uncertain. The CDR3 extends over 12 amino acids. Germline V CDR1 and CDR2: SGHNT, YYREEE (reference sequence). V was clipped by 0 bases and J by 8 bases, with 8 bases between them. The CDR3 region has the DNA TGTGCCAGCAGCTTGGGACGGGGAGAAGCTTTCTTT. Translation gives CASSLGRGEAFF.

This clone has just one count. The chain joins TRBV10-1 to TRBJ2-7; 12 positions match TRBD1. The trim removed 3 bases at V and 6 bases at J, leaving 6 bases unmatched. Germline assignment: CDR1 WNHNN and CDR2 SYGVQD (reference sequence). The CDR3 runs to 15 residues. The DNA of the CDR3 is TGCGCCAGCAGTGATGAAGGGACAGGGGGCGCCGAGCAGTACTTC. Residues: CASSDEGTGGAEQYF.

The genes are TRBV9 and TRBJ2-7; D may be TRBD1 (6 bases). The germline V gene has CDR1 SGDLS and CDR2 YYNGEE. V was pared by 4 bases and J by 0 bases, with 11 bases between. The CDR3 is 14 amino acids. The CDR3 sequence is CASSIGDNSYEQYF. CDR3 DNA: TGTGCCAGCAGCATCGGGGACAACTCCTACGAGCAGTACTTC.

The genes are TRBV27 and TRBJ2-7; tentatively, D is TRBD1 or TRBD2 (5 bases each). The V gene lost 5 bases and the J gene lost 2 bases, with 10 bases spanning the gap. This CDR3 spans 13 amino acids. The germline V gene encodes CDR1 MNHEY and CDR2 SMNVEV (reference sequence). This chain's CDR3 is CASSQRDAYEQYF. In nucleotides, the CDR3 is TGTGCCAGCAGTCAAAGGGACGCCTACGAGCAGTACTTC.